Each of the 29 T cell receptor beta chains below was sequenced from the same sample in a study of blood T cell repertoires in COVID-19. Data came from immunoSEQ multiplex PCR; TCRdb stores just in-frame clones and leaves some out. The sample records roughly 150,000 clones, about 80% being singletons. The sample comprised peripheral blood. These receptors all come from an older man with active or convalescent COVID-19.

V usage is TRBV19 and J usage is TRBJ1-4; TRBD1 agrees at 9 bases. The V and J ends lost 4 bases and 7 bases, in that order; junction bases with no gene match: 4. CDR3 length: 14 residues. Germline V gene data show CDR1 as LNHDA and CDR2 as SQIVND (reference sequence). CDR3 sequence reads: CASSRDRESEKLFF. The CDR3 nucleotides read TGTGCCAGTAGTAGGGACAGGGAGAGTGAAAAACTGTTTTTT.

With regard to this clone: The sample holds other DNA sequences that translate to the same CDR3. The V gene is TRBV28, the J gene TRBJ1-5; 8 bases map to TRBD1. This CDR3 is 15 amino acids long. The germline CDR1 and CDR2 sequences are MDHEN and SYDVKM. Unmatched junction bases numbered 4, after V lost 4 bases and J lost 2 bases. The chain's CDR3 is CASSSGQGGNQPQHF. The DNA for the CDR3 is TGTGCCAGCAGTTCCGGACAGGGTGGCAATCAGCCCCAGCATTTT.

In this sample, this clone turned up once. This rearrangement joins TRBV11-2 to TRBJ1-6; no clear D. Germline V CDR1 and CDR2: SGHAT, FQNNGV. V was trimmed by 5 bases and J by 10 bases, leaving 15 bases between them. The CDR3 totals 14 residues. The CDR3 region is CASSPQALLSPLHF. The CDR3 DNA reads TGTGCCAGCAGCCCCCAGGCACTCCTCTCACCCCTCCACTTT.

The CDR3 DNA sequence: TGTGCCACCAGCAGAGACAGGGGGCAGGAAAGGCTGTTTTTT. Protein product: CATSRDRGQERLFF. The V call is TRBV15, the J call TRBJ1-4, with 8 bases lining up with TRBD1. The germline CDR1 and CDR2 sequences are LNHNV and YYDKDF (reference sequence). The CDR3 is 14 residues long. V was clipped by 0 bases and J by 14 bases; unmatched bases: 8. Variable domain in full (rest from reference TRBV15 and TRBJ1-4): DAMVIQNPRYQVTQFGKPVTLSCSQTLNHNVMYWYQQKSSQAPKLLFHYYDKDFNNEADTPDNFQSRRPNTSFCFLDIRSPGLGDTAMYLCATSRDRGQERLFFGSGTQLSVL.

The DNA for the CDR3 is TGTGCCAGCAGCCCCGGAGGGCGGAAGTCTGAAGCTTTCTTT. This sequence encodes CASSPGGRKSEAFF. This rearrangement joins TRBV7-2 to TRBJ1-1, with D hard to call. The V and J ends lost 5 bases and 6 bases respectively, with 16 bases between them. Germline CDR1 reads SGHTA; CDR2 reads FQGNSA. The CDR3 has 14 residues. The full variable domain, in which reference TRBV7-2 and TRBJ1-1 provide the parts outside the CDR3, is GAGVSQSPSNKVTEKGKDVELRCDPISGHTALYWYRQSLGQGLEFLIYFQGNSAPDKSGLPSDRFSAERTGGSVSTLTIQRTQQEDSAVYLCASSPGGRKSEAFFGQGTRLTVV.

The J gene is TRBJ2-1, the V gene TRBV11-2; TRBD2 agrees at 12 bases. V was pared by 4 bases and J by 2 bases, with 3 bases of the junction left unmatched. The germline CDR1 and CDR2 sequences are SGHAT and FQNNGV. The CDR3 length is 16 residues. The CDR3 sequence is CASSSGTSGPYNEQFF. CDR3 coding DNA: TGTGCCAGCAGCTCAGGGACTAGCGGGCCCTACAATGAGCAGTTCTTC.

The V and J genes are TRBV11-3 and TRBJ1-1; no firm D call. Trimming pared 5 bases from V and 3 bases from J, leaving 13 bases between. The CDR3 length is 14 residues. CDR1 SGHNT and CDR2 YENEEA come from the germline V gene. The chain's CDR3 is CASSPGGSYTEAFF. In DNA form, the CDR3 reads TGTGCCAGCAGCCCCGGAGGGAGTTACACTGAAGCTTTCTTT.

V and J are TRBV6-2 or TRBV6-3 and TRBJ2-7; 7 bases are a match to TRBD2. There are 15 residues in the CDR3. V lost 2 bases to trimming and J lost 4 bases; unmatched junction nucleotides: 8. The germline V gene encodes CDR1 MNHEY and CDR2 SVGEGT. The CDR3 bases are TGTGCCAGCAGTTACGGCGGGGGAGGACCGTACGAGCAGTACTTC. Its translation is CASSYGGGGPYEQYF.

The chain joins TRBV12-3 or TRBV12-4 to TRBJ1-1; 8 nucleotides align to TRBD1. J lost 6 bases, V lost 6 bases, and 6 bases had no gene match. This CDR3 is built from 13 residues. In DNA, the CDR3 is TGTGCCAGCAGCCTGGACAGGGCTTCTGAAGCTTTCTTT. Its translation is CASSLDRASEAFF.

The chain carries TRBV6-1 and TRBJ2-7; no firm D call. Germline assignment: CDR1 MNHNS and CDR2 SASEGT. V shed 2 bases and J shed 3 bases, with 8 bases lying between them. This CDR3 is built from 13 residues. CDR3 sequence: CASSEYGLYEQYF. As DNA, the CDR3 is TGTGCCAGCAGTGAATACGGTCTCTACGAGCAGTACTTC.

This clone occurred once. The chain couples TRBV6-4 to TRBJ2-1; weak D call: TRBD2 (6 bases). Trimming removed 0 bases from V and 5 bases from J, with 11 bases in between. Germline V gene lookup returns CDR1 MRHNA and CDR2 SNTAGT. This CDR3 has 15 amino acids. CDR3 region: CASSDSEEGNNEQFF. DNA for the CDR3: TGTGCCAGCAGTGACTCGGAGGAGGGAAACAATGAGCAGTTCTTC.

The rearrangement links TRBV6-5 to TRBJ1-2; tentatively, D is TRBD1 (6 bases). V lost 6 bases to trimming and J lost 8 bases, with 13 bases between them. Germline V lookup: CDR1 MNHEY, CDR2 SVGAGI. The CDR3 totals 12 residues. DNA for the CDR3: TGTGCCAGCAGCTCGGACAGACGGGGCTACACCTTC. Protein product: CASSSDRRGYTF.

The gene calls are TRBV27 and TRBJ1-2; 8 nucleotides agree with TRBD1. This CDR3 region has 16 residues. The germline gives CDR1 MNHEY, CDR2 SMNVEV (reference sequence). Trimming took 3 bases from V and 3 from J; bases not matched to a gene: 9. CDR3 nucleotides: TGTGCCAGCAGTTTGAGAGGTTTACAGGGGGACTATGGCTACACCTTC. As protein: CASSLRGLQGDYGYTF.

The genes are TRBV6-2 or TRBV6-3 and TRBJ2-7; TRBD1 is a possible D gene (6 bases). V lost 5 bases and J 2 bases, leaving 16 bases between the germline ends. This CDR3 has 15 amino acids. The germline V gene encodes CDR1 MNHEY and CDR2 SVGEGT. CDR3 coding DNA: TGTGCCAGCAGTCCCAGGGGAAAGGGAACCTACGAGCAGTACTTC. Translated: CASSPRGKGTYEQYF.

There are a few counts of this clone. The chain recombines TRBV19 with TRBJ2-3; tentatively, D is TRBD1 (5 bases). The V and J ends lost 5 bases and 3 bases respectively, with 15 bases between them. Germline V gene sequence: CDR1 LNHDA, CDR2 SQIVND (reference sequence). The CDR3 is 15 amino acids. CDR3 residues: CASSASRGRTDTQYF. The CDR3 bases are TGTGCCAGTAGTGCCTCTAGGGGTAGGACAGATACGCAGTATTTT.

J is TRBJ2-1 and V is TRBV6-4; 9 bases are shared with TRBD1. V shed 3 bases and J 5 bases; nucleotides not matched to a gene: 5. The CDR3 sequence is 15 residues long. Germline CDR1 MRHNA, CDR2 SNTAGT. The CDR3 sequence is CASSEDRGLNNEQFF. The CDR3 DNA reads TGTGCCAGCAGTGAGGACAGGGGCTTGAACAATGAGCAGTTCTTC.

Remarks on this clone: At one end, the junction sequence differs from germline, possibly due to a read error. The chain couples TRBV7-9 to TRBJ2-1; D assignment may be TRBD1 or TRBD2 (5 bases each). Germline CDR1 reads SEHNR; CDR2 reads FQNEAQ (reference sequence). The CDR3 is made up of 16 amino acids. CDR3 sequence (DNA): TGTGCCAGCAGCCTAGCCCCGCCGGTGGGGCCGCATGAGCAGTTCTTC. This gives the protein CASSLAPPVGPHEQFF.

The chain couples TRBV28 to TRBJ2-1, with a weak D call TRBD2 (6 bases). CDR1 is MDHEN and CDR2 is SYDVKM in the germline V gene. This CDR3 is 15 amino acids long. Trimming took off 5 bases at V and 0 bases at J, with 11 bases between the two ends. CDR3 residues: CASSRDFSSYNEQFF. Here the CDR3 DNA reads TGTGCCAGCAGTCGGGACTTCAGCTCCTACAATGAGCAGTTCTTC.

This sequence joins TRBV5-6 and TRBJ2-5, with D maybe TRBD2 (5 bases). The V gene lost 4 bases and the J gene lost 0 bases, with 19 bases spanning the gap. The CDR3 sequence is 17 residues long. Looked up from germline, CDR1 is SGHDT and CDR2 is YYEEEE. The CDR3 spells CASSARPSRGHQETQYF. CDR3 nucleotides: TGTGCCAGCAGCGCTAGACCTAGCAGAGGCCACCAAGAGACCCAGTACTTC. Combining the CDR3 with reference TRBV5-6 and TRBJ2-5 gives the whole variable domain DAGVTQSPTHLIKTRGQQVTLRCSPKSGHDTVSWYQQALGQGPQFIFQYYEEEERQRGNFPDRFSGHQFPNYSSELNVNALLLGDSALYLCASSARPSRGHQETQYFGPGTRLLVL.

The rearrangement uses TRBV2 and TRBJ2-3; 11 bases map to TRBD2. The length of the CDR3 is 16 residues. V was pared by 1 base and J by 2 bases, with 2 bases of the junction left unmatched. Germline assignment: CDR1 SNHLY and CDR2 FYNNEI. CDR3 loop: CASSEGLAGNTDTQYF. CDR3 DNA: TGTGCCAGCAGTGAAGGACTAGCGGGAAACACAGATACGCAGTATTTT.

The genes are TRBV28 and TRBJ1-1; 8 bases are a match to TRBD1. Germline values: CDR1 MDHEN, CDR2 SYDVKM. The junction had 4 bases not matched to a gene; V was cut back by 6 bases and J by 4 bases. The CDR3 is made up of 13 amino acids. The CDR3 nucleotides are TGTGCCAGCAGGACCAGGGGGCCCACTGAAGCTTTCTTT. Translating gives CASRTRGPTEAFF.

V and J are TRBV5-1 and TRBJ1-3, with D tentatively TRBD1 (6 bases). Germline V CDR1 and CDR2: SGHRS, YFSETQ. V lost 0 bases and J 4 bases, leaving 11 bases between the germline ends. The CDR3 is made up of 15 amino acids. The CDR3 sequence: CASSLDPGGGNTIYF. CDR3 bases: TGCGCCAGCAGCTTGGATCCGGGGGGCGGAAACACCATATATTTT.

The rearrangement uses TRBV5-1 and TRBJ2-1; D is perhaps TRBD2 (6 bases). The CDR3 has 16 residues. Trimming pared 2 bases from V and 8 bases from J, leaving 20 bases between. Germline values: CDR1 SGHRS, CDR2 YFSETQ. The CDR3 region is CASSFTGSLGRDEQFF. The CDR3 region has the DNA TGCGCCAGCAGCTTTACCGGGAGCTTAGGGCGAGATGAGCAGTTCTTC.

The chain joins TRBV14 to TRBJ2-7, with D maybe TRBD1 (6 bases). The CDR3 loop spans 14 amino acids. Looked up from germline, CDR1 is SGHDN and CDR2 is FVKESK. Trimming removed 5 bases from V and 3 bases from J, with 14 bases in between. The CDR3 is CASSRGGYFYEQYF. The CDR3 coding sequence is TGTGCCAGCAGCAGAGGGGGATATTTCTACGAGCAGTACTTC.

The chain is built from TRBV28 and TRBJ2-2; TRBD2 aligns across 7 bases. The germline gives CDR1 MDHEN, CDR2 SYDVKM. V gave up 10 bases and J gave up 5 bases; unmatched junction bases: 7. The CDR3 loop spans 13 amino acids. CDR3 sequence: CATGGGTTGELFF. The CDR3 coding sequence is TGTGCCACCGGCGGGGGAACTACCGGGGAGCTGTTTTTT. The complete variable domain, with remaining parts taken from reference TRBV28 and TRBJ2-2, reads DVKVTQSSRYLVKRTGEKVFLECVQDMDHENMFWYRQDPGLGLRLIYFSYDVKMKEKGDIPEGYSVSREKKERFSLILESASTNQTSMYLCATGGGTTGELFFGEGSRLTVL.

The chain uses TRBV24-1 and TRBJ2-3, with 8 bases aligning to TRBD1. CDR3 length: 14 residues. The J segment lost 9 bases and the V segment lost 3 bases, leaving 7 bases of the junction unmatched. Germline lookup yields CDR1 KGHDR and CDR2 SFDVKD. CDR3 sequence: CATSDPTTGDTQYF. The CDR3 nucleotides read TGTGCCACCAGTGATCCGACGACAGGGGACACGCAGTATTTT.

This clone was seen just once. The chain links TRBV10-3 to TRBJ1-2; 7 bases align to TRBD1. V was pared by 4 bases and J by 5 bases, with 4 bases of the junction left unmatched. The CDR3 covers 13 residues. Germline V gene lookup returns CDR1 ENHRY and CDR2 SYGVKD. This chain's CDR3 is CAISGGTVYGYTF. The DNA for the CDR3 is TGTGCCATCAGTGGTGGGACAGTTTATGGCTACACCTTC.

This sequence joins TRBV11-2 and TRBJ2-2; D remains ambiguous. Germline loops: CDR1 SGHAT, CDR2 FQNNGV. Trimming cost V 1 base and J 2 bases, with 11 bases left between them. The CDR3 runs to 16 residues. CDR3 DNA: TGTGCCAGCAGCTTAGGGTTAGCAGTAAACACCGGGGAGCTGTTTTTT. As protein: CASSLGLAVNTGELFF.

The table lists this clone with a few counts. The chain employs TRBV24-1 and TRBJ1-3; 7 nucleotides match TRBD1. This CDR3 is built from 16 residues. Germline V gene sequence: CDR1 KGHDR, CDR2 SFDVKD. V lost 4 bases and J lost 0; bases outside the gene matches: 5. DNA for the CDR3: TGTGCCACCAGTGAGGCCGCAGGGGGCTCTGGAAACACCATATATTTT. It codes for CATSEAAGGSGNTIYF.